A selection of T cell receptor beta chains follows, all from one sample in a study of CD8+ T cells in alopecia areata. Sequenced by immunoSEQ multiplex PCR; TCRdb stores in-frame clones only, minus some. The profile shows approximately 150,000 clones, less than 65% of them singletons. Specimen: CD8+ T cells sorted from blood. Receptors were obtained from a human donor in good health. Each CDR3 is given with its conserved first and last residue. A D gene is named only where the DNA matches it firmly. Size values are once, few and many counts, or a class for expanded clones, and some rows have none.

CDR3aa	CDR3nt	j_gene	abundance	d_gene	v_gene
CASSLLSNTEAFF	TGTGCCAGCAGCTTGTTATCGAACACTGAAGCTTTCTTT	TRBJ1-1	-	-	TRBV5-4
CASRRGQNTEAFF	TGTGCCAGCAGACGGGGCCAAAACACTGAAGCTTTCTTT	TRBJ1-1	once	-	TRBV9
CASSLGSAGEETEAFF	TGTGCCAGCAGCTTAGGGTCCGCAGGGGAGGAGACTGAAGCTTTCTTT	TRBJ1-1	-	-	TRBV7-6
CSVAVWENTEAFF	TGCAGCGTTGCGGTTTGGGAGAACACTGAAGCTTTCTTT	TRBJ1-1	-	-	TRBV29-1
CSVGEEAFF	TGCAGCGTTGGGGAAGAAGCTTTCTTT	TRBJ1-1	-	-	TRBV29-1
CASSPSRRNQETQYF	TGCGCCAGCAGCCCCTCCCGACGGAACCAAGAGACCCAGTACTTC	TRBJ2-5	-	-	TRBV4-1
CASRGQVGNTGELFF	TGTGCCAGCAGAGGACAGGTTGGGAACACCGGGGAGCTGTTTTTT	TRBJ2-2	few	TRBD1	TRBV2
CASRLAAEQFF	TGTGCCAGCCGACTAGCGGCCGAGCAGTTCTTC	TRBJ2-1	few	TRBD2	TRBV2
CASSVIGARETQYF	TGTGCCAGCAGCGTAATCGGGGCCAGGGAGACCCAGTACTTC	TRBJ2-5	-	-	TRBV9
CASSLFNLPFVVDTGELFF	TGCGCCAGCAGCTTGTTTAATTTGCCCTTCGTGGTCGACACCGGGGAGCTGTTTTTT	TRBJ2-2	-	-	TRBV5-1
CASSTGPTYEQYF	TGTGCCAGCAGTACGGGCCCTACCTACGAGCAGTACTTC	TRBJ2-7	few	-	TRBV27
CASRADGYYGYTF	TGCGCCAGCAGGGCAGACGGATACTATGGCTACACCTTC	TRBJ1-2	-	-	TRBV5-1
CATSDLNTGELFF	TGCGCCACCAGCGACTTGAACACCGGGGAGCTGTTTTTT	TRBJ2-2	-	-	TRBV5-1
CASSQDGWGNTEAFF	TGCGCCAGCAGCCAAGATGGGTGGGGGAACACTGAAGCTTTCTTT	TRBJ1-1	-	-	TRBV4-1
CASSPGTSGNNEQYF	TGTGCCAGCAGCCCCGGGACTAGCGGGAACAACGAGCAGTACTTC	TRBJ2-7	-	TRBD2	TRBV6-5
CASSYQGAPGYTF	TGTGCCAGTAGTTACCAGGGGGCTCCTGGCTACACCTTC	TRBJ1-2	-	TRBD1	TRBV19
CASSASGDYSNQPQHF	TGTGCCAGCAGCGCCAGCGGGGATTATAGCAATCAGCCCCAGCATTTT	TRBJ1-5	-	-	TRBV4-2
CASSLYGRRGTF	TGTGCCAGCAGTTTATATGGCAGACGGGGCACCTTC	TRBJ1-2	few	-	TRBV28